The T cell receptor (beta chain) under discussion was sequenced for a study of T cells in localized non-small cell lung cancer (dated by TCRdb to 2020 to 2022). About the investigation overall: T cell repertoires of 200 to 250 early-stage NSCLC patients were analyzed, with tumors being compared against uninvolved tumor-adjacent lungs. The cohort consisted of about 240 treatment-naive NSCLC patients whose localized lung tumors had been resected. NSCLC patients had a mean age of approximately 72 years, and around 130 were male and about a hundred female.

For this clone: The target of this receptor is not known. Base-call qualities are not available, and no considerably larger clone is one nucleotide away.

At diagnosis, tumor, uninvolved tumor-adjacent lung and peripheral blood were collected and then preserved as a mix of FFPE and fresh-frozen material. Blood samples were analyzed as peripheral blood mononuclear cells for TCR repertoire profiling. CDR1 SGDLS and CDR2 YYNGEE are derived from the germline V gene. From cysteine to phenylalanine, the CDR3 is 14 amino acids long. Only the CDR3 portion is preserved as DNA: 42 bases, with reading frame beginning at the first base. V sheds 0 bases and J sheds 7 bases, leaving 10 bases between their ends. The immunoSEQ Assay was used to sequence TCR beta CDR3 regions from DNA. Per the source publication's procedure: To compute T cell density, TCR beta template counts were normalized to usable DNA, which was estimated by amplifying housekeeping genes. Richness was estimated using the preseqR package, with extrapolation to 400,000 templates for PBMC samples and to 120,000 templates for tissue samples. Clonality was calculated as one minus Pielou's evenness. Tissue-enriched TCRs were identified by differential abundance testing using productive amino-acid clonotypes, minimum total count 5 and alpha 0.1. The Jaccard Index and the Morisita Overlap Index were used to quantify repertoire overlap between compartments. GLIPH grouped TCR beta CDR3s together with public tetramer-defined viral CDR3s, and a viral motif had to include at least three viral sequences and show V-gene enrichment. Entries here come from immuneACCESS through TCRdb and include only in-frame sequences with V and J called. Some clones fail to appear in such tables; in the studies checked, an unresolved V gene covers under half of the shortfall, and the cause of the remainder is unknown. V, J and clone size are taken as reported in that table, and D and trimming were inferred from the DNA itself. This sample is represented by about 52,000 clones; around 80% of them were singletons. The top ten hold about 4% of the sample.

What the study reported, not specific to this receptor: Because the study design was exploratory, TCR variables were selected using unadjusted p-values without false-discovery rate correction. The highest T cell clonality was observed in uninvolved tumor-adjacent lung, where clonality exceeded that of tumor, suggesting that antigenic responses were more focused in uninvolved tumor-adjacent lung. A median of around 60 of the top 100 tumor clones turned up in the paired uninvolved adjacent lung, and roughly 28 of those clones also ranked among the top 100 of that same adjacent lung. Longer overall survival was associated with higher T cell density in blood, whereas shorter survival was associated with higher clonality in adjacent lung. Because multi-region tumor sequencing was not done, intratumor heterogeneity could not be ruled out.

The receptor was isolated from a woman aged 35 to 70 with stage II lung adenocarcinoma. The starting material was PBMCs, obtained before any cancer treatment. The chain links TRBV9 with TRBJ1-4; TRBD1 is perhaps the D gene, given 6 matching bases. The bases are TGTGCCAGCAGCGTAGAAGGGGGTCGTGAAAAACTGTTTTTT. This encodes CASSVEGGREKLFF.